This T cell receptor (beta chain) was sequenced for a study of blood T cell repertoires in COVID-19. Study-level information: COVID-19 samples from acute and convalescent phases originated in the United States, Italy and Spain. T cells, B-cell-depleted T cells, or PBMCs provided the cDNA or gDNA that served as material.

Original analysis: Counts of nucleated cells, estimated from reference gene primer amplification, were obtained. Sequencing used immunoSEQ multiplex PCR; TCRdb keeps in-frame clones, though not all of them. V and J calls and clone size are copied from that table; D and trimming were computed from the DNA. The table lists 130,000 or so clones, roughly 90% of them singletons. The V segment lost 6 bases and the J segment 6 bases; nucleotides outside the gene matches: 7. The CDR3 totals 13 residues. Germline assignment: CDR1 MNHNY and CDR2 SVGAGI (reference sequence). Material: peripheral blood. The receptor comes from a man aged 50 to 59 with active or convalescent COVID-19. The rearrangement links TRBV6-6 to TRBJ2-5, with 7 positions matching TRBD1. CDR3 residues: CASSSDRLKTQYF. The CDR3 DNA sequence: TGTGCCAGCAGCTCGGACAGGTTGAAGACCCAGTACTTC.